This TCR beta chain was obtained from a study of blood T cell repertoires in COVID-19. Study-level information: T cells, B-cell-depleted T cells, or PBMCs provided the cDNA or gDNA that served as material.

Method: immunoSEQ multiplex PCR; TCRdb's copy keeps in-frame clones and lacks some. The profile covers around 140,000 clones, with around 80% appearing a single time and about 3.5% taken by the ten largest. The J segment lost 2 bases and the V segment lost 3 bases, leaving 11 bases of the junction unmatched. Germline-derived CDR1 and CDR2 are LGHNA and YNFKEQ. The CDR3 covers 17 residues. This chain joins TRBV4-2 and TRBJ1-2; 8 bases align to TRBD1. This receptor was identified in a man between 65 and 85 years old who had recovered from COVID-19. The sample taken for sequencing was peripheral blood. DNA of the CDR3: TGTGCCAGCAGCCAGTTCCCGGGACAGGCGACGAACTATGGCTACACCTTC. This sequence encodes CASSQFPGQATNYGYTF.